This T cell receptor (beta chain) originates from a study of T cells after yellow fever vaccination. Overall study: SMART-Seq v4 Ultra Low Input handled preparation of low-cell-number fractions.

Notes on the study in general: Reappearing after the booster were most of the clones from primary vaccination (almost 97% CD4, approximately 88% CD8). Just a small share of clonotypes turned up in the CD4 compartment as well as the CD8 compartment.

This clonotype was counted between two and nine times. Its antigen is currently unknown. This CDR3 is 13 amino acids long. Germline V lookup: CDR1 SQVTM, CDR2 ANQGSEA. Trimming cost V 7 bases and J 3 bases, with 13 bases left between them. The study made its TCR cDNA through 5'RACE template switching. That step introduced a universal primer site along with UMIs. One entry per CDR3 protein, called by TCRdb with MiXCR from the 5' RACE reads. The table has under 600,000 distinct CDR3 sequences, about 13% seen once. The chain carries TRBV29-1 and TRBJ2-1, with a weak D call TRBD1 (6 bases). This receptor was obtained from a man under 40 who received the YFV17D yellow fever vaccine. The sample here was PBMCs, taken on the day of the yellow fever booster vaccination. CDR3 in DNA: TGCAGCGACACAGGGAGTTACTACAATGAGCAGTTCTTC. Translation: CSDTGSYYNEQFF.